A single sample is the source of the 12 T cell receptor beta chains below, sequenced in a study of T cell changes during pregnancy in multiple sclerosis. Repertoires were generated with immunoSEQ multiplex PCR, while TCRdb's copy carries only in-frame clones and drops some. The sample shows over 55,000 clones, 89% of them seen only once. This material consisted of peripheral blood, taken in the first trimester of pregnancy. These receptors came from a female donor with multiple sclerosis, enrolled in a pregnancy study.

The rearrangement uses TRBV7-2 and TRBJ2-2, with 7 bases identical to TRBD2. J was trimmed by 2 bases and V by 1 base; bases with no gene match: 4. This CDR3 spans 16 amino acids. Germline V CDR1 and CDR2: SGHTA, FQGNSA. The CDR3 DNA is TGTGCCAGCAGCTTAGTGGCAGCGGGAAACACCGGGGAGCTGTTTTTT. Translation: CASSLVAAGNTGELFF.

V and J are TRBV5-1 and TRBJ2-5, with D maybe TRBD1 (6 bases). Trimming took 1 base from V and 0 from J, leaving 10 bases between them. This CDR3 comprises 15 residues. CDR1 is SGHRS and CDR2 is YFSETQ in the germline V gene. CDR3: CASSLLTGHQETQYF. For the CDR3, the DNA is TGCGCCAGCAGCTTGCTCACAGGGCACCAAGAGACCCAGTACTTC.

The count of this clone is one. V gene TRBV5-1 combines with J gene TRBJ2-5; D is perhaps TRBD2 (6 bases). The V end lost 4 bases, the J end lost 4 bases, and 11 bases lay between the germline ends. Germline values: CDR1 SGHRS, CDR2 YFSETQ. There are 13 residues in the CDR3. CDR3 coding DNA: TGCGCCAGCAGCACGCCGGGAGCAGAGACCCAGTACTTC. Protein product: CASSTPGAETQYF.

This chain uses TRBV9 with TRBJ2-7, with 8 bases that match TRBD1. This CDR3 contains 16 residues. Trimming removed 0 bases from V and 4 bases from J; junction bases left unmatched: 9. CDR1 and CDR2 from the germline V gene are SGDLS and YYNGEE. As DNA, the CDR3 is TGTGCCAGCAGCGTAGGGTCGGCAGGGGGCATTTACGAGCAGTACTTC. This sequence encodes CASSVGSAGGIYEQYF.

The rearrangement joins TRBV7-9 to TRBJ1-5, with 7 bases fitting TRBD1. V was clipped by 4 bases and J by 6 bases; unmatched bases: 6. The V gene's germline CDR1 is SEHNR and CDR2 FQNEAQ (reference sequence). This CDR3 contains 14 residues. In DNA, the CDR3 is TGTGCCAGCAGCTACTCAGACAGGGCTCAGCCCCAGCATTTT. Protein: CASSYSDRAQPQHF.

The chain has TRBV27 and TRBJ2-7; 9 bases line up with TRBD2. The germline V gene has CDR1 MNHEY and CDR2 SMNVEV (reference sequence). The CDR3 loop spans 15 amino acids. The J segment lost 4 bases and the V segment lost 0 bases, leaving 4 bases of the junction unmatched. The CDR3 loop reads CASSLSIAGVYEQYF. For the CDR3, the DNA is TGTGCCAGCAGTTTATCGATAGCGGGGGTTTACGAGCAGTACTTC.

The chain carries TRBV19 and TRBJ1-5; 7 bases match TRBD1. The CDR3 consists of 15 residues. Germline lookup yields CDR1 LNHDA and CDR2 SQIVND (reference sequence). The ends lost 7 bases at V and 6 bases at J; junction bases unmatched: 12. As DNA, the CDR3 is TGTGCCAGTATTAAGGATGGACAGGCGGCTCAGCCCCAGCATTTT. Translating it yields CASIKDGQAAQPQHF.

This chain links TRBV9 with TRBJ1-2; possible D gene TRBD1, 6 bases. CDR3 length: 15 residues. Per the germline V gene, CDR1 is SGDLS and CDR2 is YYNGEE. V lost 0 bases, J lost 8 bases, and 17 bases lay in between. The CDR3 loop reads CASSVAGAESEGYTF. As DNA, the CDR3 is TGTGCCAGCAGCGTAGCAGGGGCTGAGTCGGAAGGCTACACCTTC.

The chain is built from TRBV25-1 and TRBJ2-5; no firm D call. The J call may be mistaken, given a closer DNA end match to TRBJ2-7. The CDR3 is 11 residues long. Germline V gives CDR1 MGHDK, CDR2 SYGVNS. CDR3 region: CASFHSYEQYF. CDR3 bases: TGTGCCAGCTTCCACTCCTACGAGCAGTACTTC.

Of note for this clone: Other DNA sequences in the sample encode the same CDR3. This chain joins TRBV7-8 and TRBJ1-3; 8 bases align to TRBD1. The CDR3 has 14 amino acids. Trimming took 5 bases from V and 4 from J; bases not matched to a gene: 4. Germline V gives CDR1 SGHVS, CDR2 FQNEAQ. CDR3 coding DNA: TGTGCCAGCAGCCCGCAGGGGGCGGGAAACACCATATATTTT. It yields the protein CASSPQGAGNTIYF. The full variable domain, with the rest looked up from reference TRBV7-8 and TRBJ1-3, is GAGVSQSPRYKVAKRGQDVALRCDPISGHVSLFWYQQALGQGPEFLTYFQNEAQLDKSGLPSDRFFAERPEGSVSTLKIQRTQQEDSAVYLCASSPQGAGNTIYFGEGSWLTVV.

The rearrangement joins TRBV6-5 to TRBJ1-1; TRBD1 aligns across 7 bases. Germline V gene data show CDR1 as MNHEY and CDR2 as SVGAGI. There are 14 residues in the CDR3. The trim removed 5 bases at V and 5 bases at J, leaving 8 bases unmatched. The CDR3 DNA follows: TGTGCCAGCAGTCGACAGGGTGTTGTAACTGAAGCTTTCTTT. Amino acids: CASSRQGVVTEAFF.

The J gene is TRBJ1-2, the V gene TRBV19; the D gene is possibly TRBD1 (6 bases). This CDR3 spans 16 amino acids. Germline V gene lookup returns CDR1 LNHDA and CDR2 SQIVND (reference sequence). Deletions cut 3 bases from V and 4 bases from J, with 18 bases between. For the CDR3, the DNA is TGTGCCAGTAGTATCTGGGGGCCTGGTGGGGGCTATGGCTACACCTTC. Protein product: CASSIWGPGGGYGYTF.